This TCR beta chain was sequenced for a study of T-cell reconstitution after alpha-beta-depleted transplantation in children. Study results and limitations: Surviving recipient T cells and thymic progenitors accounted for the high day-60 TCRbeta diversity observed in some patients.

The table lists this clonotype with a few counts. Its antigen is unidentified. The germline gives CDR1 SGHTA, CDR2 FQGNSA. This CDR3 comprises 14 residues. V was trimmed by 3 bases and J by 2 bases, leaving 10 bases between them. Preparing the TCRbeta library involved the use of unique molecular identifiers. TCRdb re-called the PCR reads with MiXCR, one entry per CDR3 protein. The top ten clones hold about a third of a sample with about 200,000 distinct CDR3 sequences, approximately 8.4% of them seen once. The J gene is TRBJ2-5, the V gene TRBV7-2; D gene uncertain. The sample consisted of PBMCs, mostly from graft donor cells, taken 360 days after TCRalphabeta/CD19-depleted stem cell transplant. The TCR comes from a male patient aged 2 to 10 who had a stem cell transplant for acute myeloid leukemia, so the T cells may come from the graft donor. The CDR3 DNA is TGTGCCAGCAGCTTTCATTGGGGTCAAGAGACCCAGTACTTC. It specifies CASSFHWGQETQYF.